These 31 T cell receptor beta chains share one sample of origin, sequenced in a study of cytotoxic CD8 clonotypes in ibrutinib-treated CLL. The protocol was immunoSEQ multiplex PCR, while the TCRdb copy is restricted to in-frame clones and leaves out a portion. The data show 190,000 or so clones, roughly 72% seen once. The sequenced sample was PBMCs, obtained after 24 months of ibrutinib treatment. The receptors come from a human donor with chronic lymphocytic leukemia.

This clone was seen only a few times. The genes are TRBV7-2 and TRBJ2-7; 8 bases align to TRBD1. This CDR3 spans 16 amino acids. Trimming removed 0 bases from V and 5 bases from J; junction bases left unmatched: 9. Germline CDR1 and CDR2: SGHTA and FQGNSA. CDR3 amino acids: CASSLAPGQGFHEQYF. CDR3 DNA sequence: TGTGCCAGCAGCTTAGCCCCCGGACAGGGCTTCCACGAGCAGTACTTC.

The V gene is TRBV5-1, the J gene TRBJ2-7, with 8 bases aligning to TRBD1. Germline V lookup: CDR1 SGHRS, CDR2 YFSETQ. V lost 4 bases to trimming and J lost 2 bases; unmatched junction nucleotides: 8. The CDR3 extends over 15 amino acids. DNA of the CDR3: TGCGCCAGCAGCAGCGGACAGGGAACAGCCTACGAGCAGTACTTC. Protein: CASSSGQGTAYEQYF.

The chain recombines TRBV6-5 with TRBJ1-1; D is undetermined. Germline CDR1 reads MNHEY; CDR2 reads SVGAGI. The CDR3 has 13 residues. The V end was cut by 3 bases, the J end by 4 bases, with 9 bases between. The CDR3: CASSYGRSTEAFF. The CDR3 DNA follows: TGTGCCAGCAGTTATGGCAGGTCCACTGAAGCTTTCTTT.

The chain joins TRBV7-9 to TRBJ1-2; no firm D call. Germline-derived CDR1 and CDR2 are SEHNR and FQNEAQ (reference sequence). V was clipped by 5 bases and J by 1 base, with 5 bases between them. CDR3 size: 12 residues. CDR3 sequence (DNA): TGTGCCAGCAGCGCTTTTAACTATGGCTACACCTTC. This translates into CASSAFNYGYTF.

This CDR3 reads CASSQDRTGSITGELFF. In DNA form, the CDR3 reads TGCGCCAGCAGCCAAGACCGGACAGGGAGTATCACCGGGGAGCTGTTTTTT. The chain combines TRBV4-3 with TRBJ2-2, with 8 bases matching TRBD1. The CDR3 runs to 17 residues. The V gene's germline CDR1 is LGHNA and CDR2 YSLEER. Trimming cost V 0 bases and J 4 bases; bases outside gene matches: 7.

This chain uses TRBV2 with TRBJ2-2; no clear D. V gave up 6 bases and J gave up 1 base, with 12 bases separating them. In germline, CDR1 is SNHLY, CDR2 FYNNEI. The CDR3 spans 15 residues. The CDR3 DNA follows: TGTGCCAGCAGAAGGACGGACGGGAACACCGGGGAGCTGTTTTTT. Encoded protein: CASRRTDGNTGELFF.

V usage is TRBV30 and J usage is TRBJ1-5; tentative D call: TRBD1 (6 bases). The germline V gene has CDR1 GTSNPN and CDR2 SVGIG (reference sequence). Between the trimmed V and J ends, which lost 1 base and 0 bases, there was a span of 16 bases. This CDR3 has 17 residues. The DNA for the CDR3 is TGTGCCTGGAGTGCAACCGGGACACTTTATAGCAATCAGCCCCAGCATTTT. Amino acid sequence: CAWSATGTLYSNQPQHF.

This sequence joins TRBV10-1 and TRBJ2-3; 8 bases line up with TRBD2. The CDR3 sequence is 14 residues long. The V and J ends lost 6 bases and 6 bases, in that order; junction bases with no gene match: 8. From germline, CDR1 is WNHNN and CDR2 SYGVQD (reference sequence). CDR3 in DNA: TGCGCCAGCAGGCAAATAGCGGGAAGCGATACGCAGTATTTT. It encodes CASRQIAGSDTQYF.

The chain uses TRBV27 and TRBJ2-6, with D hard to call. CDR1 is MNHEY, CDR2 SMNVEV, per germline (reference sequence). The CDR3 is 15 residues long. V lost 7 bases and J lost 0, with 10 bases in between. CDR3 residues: CASMALNSGANVLTF. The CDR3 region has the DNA TGTGCCAGCATGGCGTTAAACTCTGGGGCCAACGTCCTGACTTTC.

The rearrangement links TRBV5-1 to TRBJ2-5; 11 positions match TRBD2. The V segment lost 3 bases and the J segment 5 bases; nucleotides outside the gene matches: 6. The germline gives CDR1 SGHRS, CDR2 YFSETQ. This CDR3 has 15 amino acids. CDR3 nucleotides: TGCGCCAGCAGCTCAACTAGCGGGAGTGGGGAGACCCAGTACTTC. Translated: CASSSTSGSGETQYF.

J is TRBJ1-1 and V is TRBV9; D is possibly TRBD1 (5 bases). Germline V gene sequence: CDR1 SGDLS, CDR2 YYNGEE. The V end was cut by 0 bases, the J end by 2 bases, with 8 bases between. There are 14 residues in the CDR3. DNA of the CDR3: TGTGCCAGCAGCGTAGCGGGGGAAAACACTGAAGCTTTCTTT. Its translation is CASSVAGENTEAFF.

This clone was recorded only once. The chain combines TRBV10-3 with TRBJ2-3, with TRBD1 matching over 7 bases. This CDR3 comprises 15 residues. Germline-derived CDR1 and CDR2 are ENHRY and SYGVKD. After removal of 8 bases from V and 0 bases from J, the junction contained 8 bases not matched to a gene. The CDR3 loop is CAIRPGQKSTDTQYF. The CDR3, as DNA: TGTGCCATCCGCCCGGGACAGAAGAGCACAGATACGCAGTATTTT.

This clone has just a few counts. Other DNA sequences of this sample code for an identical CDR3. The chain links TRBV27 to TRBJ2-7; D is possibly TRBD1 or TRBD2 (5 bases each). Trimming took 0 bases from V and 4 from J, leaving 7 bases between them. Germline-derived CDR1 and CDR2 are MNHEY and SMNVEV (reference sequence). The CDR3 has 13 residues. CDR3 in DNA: TGTGCCAGCAGTTTATCTGGGGGTTACGAGCAGTACTTC. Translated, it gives CASSLSGGYEQYF.

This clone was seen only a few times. CDR3 protein: CASSTSGLTTGDEQYF. As DNA, the CDR3 is TGTGCCAGTAGTACTAGCGGACTCACAACTGGGGACGAGCAGTACTTC. The V and J genes are TRBV19 and TRBJ2-7; TRBD2 aligns across 7 bases. The CDR3 is made up of 16 amino acids. V dropped 4 bases and J dropped 5; count of bases not matched to a gene: 14. In germline, CDR1 is LNHDA, CDR2 SQIVND (reference sequence).

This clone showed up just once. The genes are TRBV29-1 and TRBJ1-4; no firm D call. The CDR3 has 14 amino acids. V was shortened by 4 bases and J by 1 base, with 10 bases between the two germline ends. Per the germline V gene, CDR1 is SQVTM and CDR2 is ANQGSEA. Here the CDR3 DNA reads TGCAGCGTTGGAAAGGGTGGAACTAATGAAAAACTGTTTTTT. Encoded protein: CSVGKGGTNEKLFF.

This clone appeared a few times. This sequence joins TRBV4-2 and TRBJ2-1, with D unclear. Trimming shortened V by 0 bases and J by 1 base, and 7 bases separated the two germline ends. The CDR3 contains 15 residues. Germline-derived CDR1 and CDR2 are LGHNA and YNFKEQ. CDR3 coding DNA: TGTGCCAGCAGCCAAGAGGCCCATTCCTACAATGAGCAGTTCTTC. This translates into CASSQEAHSYNEQFF.

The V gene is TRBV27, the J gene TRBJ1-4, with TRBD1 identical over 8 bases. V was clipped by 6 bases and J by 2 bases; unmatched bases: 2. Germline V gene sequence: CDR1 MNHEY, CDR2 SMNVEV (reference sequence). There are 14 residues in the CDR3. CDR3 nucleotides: TGTGCCAGCAGCCAGGGGGCGACTAATGAAAAACTGTTTTTT. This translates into CASSQGATNEKLFF.

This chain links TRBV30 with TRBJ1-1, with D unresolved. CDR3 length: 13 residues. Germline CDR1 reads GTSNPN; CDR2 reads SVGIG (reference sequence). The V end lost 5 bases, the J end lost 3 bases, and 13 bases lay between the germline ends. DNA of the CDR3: TGTGCCTGGGGAGGAACAGCGGACACTGAAGCTTTCTTT. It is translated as CAWGGTADTEAFF.

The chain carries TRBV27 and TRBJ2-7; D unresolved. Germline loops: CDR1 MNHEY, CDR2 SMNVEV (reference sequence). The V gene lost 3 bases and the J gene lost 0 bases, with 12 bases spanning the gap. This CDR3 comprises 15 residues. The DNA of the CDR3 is TGTGCCAGCAGTTTCATACTTTCTAGCTCCTACGAGCAGTACTTC. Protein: CASSFILSSSYEQYF.

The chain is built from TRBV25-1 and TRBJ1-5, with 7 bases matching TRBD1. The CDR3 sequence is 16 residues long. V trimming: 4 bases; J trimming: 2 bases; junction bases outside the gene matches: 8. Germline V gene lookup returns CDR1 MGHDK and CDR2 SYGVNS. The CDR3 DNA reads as TGTGCCAGCAGTGGAGCCGGGACAGCCGGCAATCAGCCCCAGCATTTT. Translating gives CASSGAGTAGNQPQHF.

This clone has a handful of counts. DNA for the CDR3: TGTGCCAGTCCTCGGTCTCGGGAGGAGTACTTC. This gives the protein CASPRSREEYF. The V and J genes are TRBV19 and TRBJ2-7; TRBD2 matches 7 bases. J was trimmed by 11 bases and V by 8 bases; bases with no gene match: 9. Per germline, CDR1 LNHDA and CDR2 SQIVND (reference sequence). The CDR3 loop spans 11 amino acids.

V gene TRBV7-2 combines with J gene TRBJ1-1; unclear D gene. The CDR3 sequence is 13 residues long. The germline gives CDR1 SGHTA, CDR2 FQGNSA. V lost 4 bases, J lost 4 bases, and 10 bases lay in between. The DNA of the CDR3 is TGTGCCAGCAGCTCTAAGGTGGGCACTGAAGCTTTCTTT. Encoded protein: CASSSKVGTEAFF.

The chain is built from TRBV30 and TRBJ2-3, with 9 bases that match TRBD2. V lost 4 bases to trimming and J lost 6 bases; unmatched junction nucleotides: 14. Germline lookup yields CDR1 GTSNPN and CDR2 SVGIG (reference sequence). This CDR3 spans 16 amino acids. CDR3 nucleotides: TGTGCCTGGAAAGGGGTAGCGGGAGCAATGCCGGATACGCAGTATTTT. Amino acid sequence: CAWKGVAGAMPDTQYF.

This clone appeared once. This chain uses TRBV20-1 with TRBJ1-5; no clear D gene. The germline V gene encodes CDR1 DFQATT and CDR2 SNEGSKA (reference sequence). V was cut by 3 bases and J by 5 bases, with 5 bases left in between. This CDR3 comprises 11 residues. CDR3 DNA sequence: TGCAGTGCTAGTGGAGATCAGCCCCAGCATTTT. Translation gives CSASGDQPQHF.

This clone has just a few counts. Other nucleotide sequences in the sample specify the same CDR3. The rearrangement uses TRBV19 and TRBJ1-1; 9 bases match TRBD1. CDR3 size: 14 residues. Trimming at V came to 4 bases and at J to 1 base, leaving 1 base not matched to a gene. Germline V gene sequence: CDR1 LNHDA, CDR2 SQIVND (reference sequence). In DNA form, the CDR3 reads TGTGCCAGTAGTAGGACAGGGGCGAACACTGAAGCTTTCTTT. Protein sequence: CASSRTGANTEAFF.

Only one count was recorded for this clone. The CDR3 DNA reads as TGTGCCTGGAGTGAGGGGGGATCCTACAATGAGCAGTTCTTC. This translates into CAWSEGGSYNEQFF. V and J are TRBV30 and TRBJ2-1; D is perhaps TRBD1 or TRBD2 (6 bases each). The CDR3 loop spans 14 amino acids. CDR1 and CDR2 (germline): GTSNPN, SVGIG (reference sequence). V dropped 1 base and J dropped 1 base, with 8 bases sitting between them.

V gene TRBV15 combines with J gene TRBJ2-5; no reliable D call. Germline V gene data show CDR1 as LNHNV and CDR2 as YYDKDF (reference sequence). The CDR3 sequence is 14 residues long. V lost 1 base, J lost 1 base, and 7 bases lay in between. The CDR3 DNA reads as TGTGCCACCAGCAGAGGGGTAGTCCAAGAGACCCAGTACTTC. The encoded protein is CATSRGVVQETQYF.

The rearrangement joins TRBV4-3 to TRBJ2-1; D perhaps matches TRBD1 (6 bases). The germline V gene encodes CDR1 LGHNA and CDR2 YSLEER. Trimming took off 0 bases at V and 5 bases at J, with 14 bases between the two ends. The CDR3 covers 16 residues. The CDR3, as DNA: TGCGCCAGCAGCCAAGAGTGGAGACAGGAGCACAATGAGCAGTTCTTC. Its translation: CASSQEWRQEHNEQFF.

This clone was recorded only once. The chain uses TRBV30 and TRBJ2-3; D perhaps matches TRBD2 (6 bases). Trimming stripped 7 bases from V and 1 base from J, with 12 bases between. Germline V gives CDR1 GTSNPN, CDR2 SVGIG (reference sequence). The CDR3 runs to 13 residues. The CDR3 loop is CAYGRRGTDTQYF. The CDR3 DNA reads TGTGCCTACGGACGGAGGGGCACAGATACGCAGTATTTT. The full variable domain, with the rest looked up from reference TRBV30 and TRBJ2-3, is SQTIHQWPATLVQPVGSPLSLECTVEGTSNPNLYWYRQAAGRGLQLLFYSVGIGQISSEVPQNLSASRPQDRQFILSSKKLLLSDSGFYLCAYGRRGTDTQYFGPGTRLTVL.

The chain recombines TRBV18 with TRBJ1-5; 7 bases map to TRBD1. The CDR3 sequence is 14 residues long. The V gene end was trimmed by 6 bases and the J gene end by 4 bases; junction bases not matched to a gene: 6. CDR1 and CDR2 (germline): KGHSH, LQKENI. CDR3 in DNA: TGTGCCAGCTCGTCCGGGACAGTGAATCAGCCCCAGCATTTT. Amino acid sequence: CASSSGTVNQPQHF.

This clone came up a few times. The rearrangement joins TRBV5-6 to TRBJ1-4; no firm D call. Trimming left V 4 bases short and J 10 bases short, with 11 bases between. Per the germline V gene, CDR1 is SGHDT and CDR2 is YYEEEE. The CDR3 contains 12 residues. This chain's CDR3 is CASSVTDRKLFF. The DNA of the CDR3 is TGTGCCAGCAGCGTGACGGATCGAAAACTGTTTTTT.